This record looks at one TCR beta chain sequence and its context. J was trimmed by 1 base and V by 5 bases; bases with no gene match: 1. The CDR3 contains 13 residues. CDR1 is LNHNV, CDR2 YYDKDF, per germline (reference sequence). Clones were read by immunoSEQ multiplex PCR, and TCRdb kept only the in-frame ones, dropping some. The data contain around 130,000 clones, around 93% of them singletons. This sample stems from a study of control samples from healthy donors and cancer patients. This receptor was identified in a man younger than 35 in good health. Sequencing input: blood. The chain has TRBV15 and TRBJ2-5; 7 bases align to TRBD1. This CDR3 reads CATSGTAQETQYF. The CDR3 DNA is TGTGCCACCAGCGGGACAGCCCAAGAGACCCAGTACTTC. The variable domain in full, with the rest retrieved from reference TRBV15 and TRBJ2-5, is DAMVIQNPRYQVTQFGKPVTLSCSQTLNHNVMYWYQQKSSQAPKLLFHYYDKDFNNEADTPDNFQSRRPNTSFCFLDIRSPGLGDTAMYLCATSGTAQETQYFGPGTRLLVL.